This T cell receptor beta chain was captured by sequencing in a study of T cells in Graves' hyperthyroidism and ophthalmopathy. Using roughly 9.4 ml of fresh peripheral blood, PBMCs were prepared. A remark on this clonotype: Its antigen is not identified.

Broader study findings: Most expanded thyroid clonotypes above 0.001 also appeared in blood.

It was RNA transcripts that yielded the amplified TCR beta CDR3 regions. TCR CDR3 underwent first-round RT-PCR with the HTBI primer set. TCRdb reprocessed the multiplex PCR reads via MiXCR and lists one record per CDR3 protein. This table holds 490,000 or so distinct CDR3 sequences, 15% to 20% found once. The sample consisted of blood. The clonotype originates from a woman aged 25 to 39 with Graves' ophthalmopathy.

The CDR3 nucleotides are TGTGCCAGCAGTGGCGGTCTTAGAGGGTACGATGAGCAGTTCTTC. This codes for CASSGGLRGYDEQFF. The chain is built from TRBV28 and TRBJ2-1; a possible D gene is TRBD2 (5 bases). CDR3 length: 15 residues. The V end lost 5 bases, the J end lost 8 bases, and 19 bases lay between the germline ends. Germline V gene data show CDR1 as MDHEN and CDR2 as SYDVKM.